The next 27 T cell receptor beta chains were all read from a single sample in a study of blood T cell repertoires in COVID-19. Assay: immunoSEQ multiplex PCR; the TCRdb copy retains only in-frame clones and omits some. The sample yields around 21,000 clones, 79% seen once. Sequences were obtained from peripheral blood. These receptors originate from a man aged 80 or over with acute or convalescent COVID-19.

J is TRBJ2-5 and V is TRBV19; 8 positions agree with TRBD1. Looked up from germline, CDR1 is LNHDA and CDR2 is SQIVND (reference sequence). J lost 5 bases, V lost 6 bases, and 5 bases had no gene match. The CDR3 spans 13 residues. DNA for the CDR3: TGTGCCAGTAGAAACCAGGGGGCTGAGACCCAGTACTTC. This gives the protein CASRNQGAETQYF. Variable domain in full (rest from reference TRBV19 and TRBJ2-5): DGGITQSPKYLFRKEGQNVTLSCEQNLNHDAMYWYRQDPGQGLRLIYYSQIVNDFQKGDIAEGYSVSREKKESFPLTVTSAQKNPTAFYLCASRNQGAETQYFGPGTRLLVL.

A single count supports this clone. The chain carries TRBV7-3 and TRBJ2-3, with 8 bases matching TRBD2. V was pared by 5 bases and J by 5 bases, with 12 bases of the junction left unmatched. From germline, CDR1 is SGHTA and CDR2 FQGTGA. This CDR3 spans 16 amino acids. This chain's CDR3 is CASSIKTGTREDTQYF. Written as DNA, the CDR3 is TGTGCCAGCAGCATTAAGACCGGGACTAGGGAAGATACGCAGTATTTT.

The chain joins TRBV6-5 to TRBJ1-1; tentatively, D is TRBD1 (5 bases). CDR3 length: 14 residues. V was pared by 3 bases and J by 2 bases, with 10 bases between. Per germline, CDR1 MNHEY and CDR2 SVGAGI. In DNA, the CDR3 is TGTGCCAGCAGTTATCCGGGGGGAAACACTGAAGCTTTCTTT. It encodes CASSYPGGNTEAFF.

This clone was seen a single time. CDR3 sequence reads: CASSYYRTAAIEQYF. The CDR3 DNA is TGTGCCAGCAGTTACTACCGGACTGCCGCCATCGAGCAGTACTTC. The chain combines TRBV6-5 with TRBJ2-7; D possibly corresponds to TRBD2 (5 bases). The CDR3 consists of 15 residues. The V gene's germline CDR1 is MNHEY and CDR2 SVGAGI. Deletions cut 1 base from V and 6 bases from J, with 16 bases between.

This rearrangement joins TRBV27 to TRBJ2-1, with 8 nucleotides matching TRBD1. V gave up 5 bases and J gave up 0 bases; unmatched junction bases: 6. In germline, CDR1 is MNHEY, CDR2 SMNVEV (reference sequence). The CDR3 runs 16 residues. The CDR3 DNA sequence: TGTGCCAGCAGTCCCCGGACAGGGTTCTCCTACAATGAGCAGTTCTTC. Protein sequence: CASSPRTGFSYNEQFF.

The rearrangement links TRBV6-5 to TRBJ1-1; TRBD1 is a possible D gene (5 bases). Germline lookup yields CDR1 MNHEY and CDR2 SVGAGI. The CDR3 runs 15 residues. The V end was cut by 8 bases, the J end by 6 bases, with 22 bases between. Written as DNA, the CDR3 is TGTGCCAGCTTTTCGGCCGGAGGGGCATGGGCTGAAGCTTTCTTT. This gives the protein CASFSAGGAWAEAFF.

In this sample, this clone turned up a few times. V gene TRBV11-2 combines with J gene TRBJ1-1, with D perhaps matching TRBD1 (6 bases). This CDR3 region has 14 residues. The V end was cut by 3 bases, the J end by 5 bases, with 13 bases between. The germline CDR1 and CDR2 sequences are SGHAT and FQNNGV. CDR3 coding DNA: TGTGCCAGCAGCTTTACCAGGGGAGGGACTGAAGCTTTCTTT. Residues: CASSFTRGGTEAFF.

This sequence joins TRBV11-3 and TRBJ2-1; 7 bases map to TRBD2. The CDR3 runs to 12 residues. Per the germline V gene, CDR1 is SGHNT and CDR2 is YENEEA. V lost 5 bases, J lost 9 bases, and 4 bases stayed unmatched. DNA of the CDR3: TGTGCCAGCAGCCCCCCGGGGGGTGAGCAGTTCTTC. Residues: CASSPPGGEQFF. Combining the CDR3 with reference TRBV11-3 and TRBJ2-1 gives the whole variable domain EAGVVQSPRYKIIEKKQPVAFWCNPISGHNTLYWYLQNLGQGPELLIRYENEEAVDDSQLPKDRFSAERLKGVDSTLKIQPAELGDSAVYLCASSPPGGEQFFGPGTRLTVL.

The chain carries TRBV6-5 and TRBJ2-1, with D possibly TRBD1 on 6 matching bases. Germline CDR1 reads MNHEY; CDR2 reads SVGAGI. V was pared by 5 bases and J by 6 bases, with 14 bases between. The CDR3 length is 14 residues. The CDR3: CASSTRGGANEQFF. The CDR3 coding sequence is TGTGCCAGCAGTACTAGAGGGGGAGCCAATGAGCAGTTCTTC.

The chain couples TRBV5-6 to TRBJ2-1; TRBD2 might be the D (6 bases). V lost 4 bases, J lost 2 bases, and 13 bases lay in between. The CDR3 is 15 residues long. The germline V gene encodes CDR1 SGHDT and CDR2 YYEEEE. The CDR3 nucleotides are TGTGCCAGCAGCCCTCGACTAGTCCCCTACAATGAGCAGTTCTTC. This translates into CASSPRLVPYNEQFF.

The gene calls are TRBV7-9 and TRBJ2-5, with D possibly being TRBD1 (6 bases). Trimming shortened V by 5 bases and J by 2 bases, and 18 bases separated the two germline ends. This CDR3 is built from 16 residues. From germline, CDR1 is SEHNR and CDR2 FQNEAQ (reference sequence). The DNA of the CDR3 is TGTGCCAGCAGCCCTAGGGGCAGGGGACGTCAAGAGACCCAGTACTTC. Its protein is CASSPRGRGRQETQYF.

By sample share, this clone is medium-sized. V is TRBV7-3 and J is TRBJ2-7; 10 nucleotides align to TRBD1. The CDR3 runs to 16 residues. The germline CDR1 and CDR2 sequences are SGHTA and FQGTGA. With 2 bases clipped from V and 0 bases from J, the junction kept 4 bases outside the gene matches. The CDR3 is CASSLAGTGASYEQYF. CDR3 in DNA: TGTGCCAGCAGCTTAGCCGGGACAGGGGCCTCCTACGAGCAGTACTTC.

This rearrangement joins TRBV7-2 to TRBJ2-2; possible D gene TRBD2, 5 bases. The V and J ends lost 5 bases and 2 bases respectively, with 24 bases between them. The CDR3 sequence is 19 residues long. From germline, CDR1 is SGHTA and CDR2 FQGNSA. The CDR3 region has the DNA TGTGCCAGCAGCCAAAACTTACTGAGGGAGACCTTCAACACCGGGGAGCTGTTTTTT. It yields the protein CASSQNLLRETFNTGELFF.

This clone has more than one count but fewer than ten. DNA of the CDR3: TGTGCCAGCAGCTTAAGAAGGGGCGTTGAAGCTTTCTTT. It yields the protein CASSLRRGVEAFF. The V and J genes are TRBV11-2 and TRBJ1-1, with D maybe TRBD1 (5 bases). V lost 2 bases to trimming and J lost 7 bases, with 11 bases between them. This CDR3 has 13 amino acids. The germline gives CDR1 SGHAT, CDR2 FQNNGV.

The CDR3 nucleotides are TGTGCCAGCAGTTACCTAGACAGGGTAGAGACCCAGTACTTC. It is translated as CASSYLDRVETQYF. The chain is built from TRBV6-2 or TRBV6-3 and TRBJ2-5; TRBD1 agrees at 7 bases. Germline V gives CDR1 MNHEY, CDR2 SVGEGT. V shed 2 bases and J 4 bases; nucleotides not matched to a gene: 4. CDR3 length equals 14 residues.

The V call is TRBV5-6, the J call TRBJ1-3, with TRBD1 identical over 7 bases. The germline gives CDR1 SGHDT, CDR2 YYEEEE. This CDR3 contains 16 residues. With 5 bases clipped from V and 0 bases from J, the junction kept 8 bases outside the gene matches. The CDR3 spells CASRKTTGSSGNTIYF. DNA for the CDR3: TGTGCCAGCAGGAAGACGACAGGGTCCTCTGGAAACACCATATATTTT.

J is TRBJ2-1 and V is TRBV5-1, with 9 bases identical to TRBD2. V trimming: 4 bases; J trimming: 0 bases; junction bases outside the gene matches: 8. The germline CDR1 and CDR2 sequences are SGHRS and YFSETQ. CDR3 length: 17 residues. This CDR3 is CASSQTSGKTSYNEQFF. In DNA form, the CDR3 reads TGCGCCAGCAGCCAGACTAGCGGCAAAACCTCCTACAATGAGCAGTTCTTC.

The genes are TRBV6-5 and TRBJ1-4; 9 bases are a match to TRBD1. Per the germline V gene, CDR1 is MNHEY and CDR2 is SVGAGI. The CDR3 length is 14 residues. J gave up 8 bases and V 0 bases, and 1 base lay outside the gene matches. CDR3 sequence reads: CASSYSGTGEKLFF. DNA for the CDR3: TGTGCCAGCAGTTACTCTGGGACAGGGGAAAAACTGTTTTTT.

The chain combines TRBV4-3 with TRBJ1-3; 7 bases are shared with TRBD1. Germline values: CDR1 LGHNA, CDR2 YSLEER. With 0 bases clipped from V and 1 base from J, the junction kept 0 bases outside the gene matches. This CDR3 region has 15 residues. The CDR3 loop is CASSQETGSGNTIYF. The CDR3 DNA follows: TGCGCCAGCAGCCAAGAGACAGGGTCTGGAAACACCATATATTTT.

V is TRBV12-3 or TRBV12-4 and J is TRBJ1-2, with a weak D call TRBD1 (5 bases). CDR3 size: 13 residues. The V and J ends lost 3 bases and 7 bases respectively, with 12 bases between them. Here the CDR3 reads CASSFGGERGYTF. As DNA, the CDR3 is TGTGCCAGCAGTTTCGGGGGGGAGCGTGGCTACACCTTC.

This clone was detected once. The CDR3 sequence: CAISAATNEKLFF. Here the CDR3 DNA reads TGTGCCATCAGTGCAGCAACTAATGAAAAACTGTTTTTT. The chain couples TRBV10-3 to TRBJ1-4; D remains unclear. Germline V lookup: CDR1 ENHRY, CDR2 SYGVKD. Trimming removed 4 bases from V and 0 bases from J, with 3 bases in between. The CDR3 has 13 residues.

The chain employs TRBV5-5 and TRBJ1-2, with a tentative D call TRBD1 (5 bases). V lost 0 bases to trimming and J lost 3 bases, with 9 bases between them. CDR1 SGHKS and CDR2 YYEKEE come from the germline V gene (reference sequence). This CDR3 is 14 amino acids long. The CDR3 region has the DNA TGTGCCAGCAGCTTGGATCCGGGGGACTATGGCTACACCTTC. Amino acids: CASSLDPGDYGYTF.

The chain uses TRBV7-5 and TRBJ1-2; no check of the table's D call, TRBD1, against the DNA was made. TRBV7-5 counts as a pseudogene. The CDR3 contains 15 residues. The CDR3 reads CARSLGTGPNYGYTF. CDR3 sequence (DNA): TGTGCCAGAAGCTTAGGGACAGGCCCTAACTATGGCTACACCTTC.

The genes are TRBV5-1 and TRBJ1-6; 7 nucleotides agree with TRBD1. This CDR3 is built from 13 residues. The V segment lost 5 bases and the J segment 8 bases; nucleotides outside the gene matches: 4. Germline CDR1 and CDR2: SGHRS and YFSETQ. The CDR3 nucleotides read TGCGCCAGCAGGTTCCAGGGGGATTCACCCCTCCACTTT. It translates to CASRFQGDSPLHF.

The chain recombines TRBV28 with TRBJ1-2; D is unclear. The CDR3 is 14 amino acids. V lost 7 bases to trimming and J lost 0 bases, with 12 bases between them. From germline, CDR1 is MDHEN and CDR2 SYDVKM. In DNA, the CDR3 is TGTGCCAGCACCGGGATCACGACTAACTATGGCTACACCTTC. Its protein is CASTGITTNYGYTF.

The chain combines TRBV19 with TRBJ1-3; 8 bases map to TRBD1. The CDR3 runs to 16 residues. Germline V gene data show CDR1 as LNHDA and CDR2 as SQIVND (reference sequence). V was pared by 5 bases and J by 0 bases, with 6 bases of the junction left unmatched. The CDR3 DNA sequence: TGTGCCAGTAGTTTGAACACAGGGGGCTCTGGAAACACCATATATTTT. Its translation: CASSLNTGGSGNTIYF. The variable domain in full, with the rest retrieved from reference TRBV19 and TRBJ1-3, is DGGITQSPKYLFRKEGQNVTLSCEQNLNHDAMYWYRQDPGQGLRLIYYSQIVNDFQKGDIAEGYSVSREKKESFPLTVTSAQKNPTAFYLCASSLNTGGSGNTIYFGEGSWLTVV.

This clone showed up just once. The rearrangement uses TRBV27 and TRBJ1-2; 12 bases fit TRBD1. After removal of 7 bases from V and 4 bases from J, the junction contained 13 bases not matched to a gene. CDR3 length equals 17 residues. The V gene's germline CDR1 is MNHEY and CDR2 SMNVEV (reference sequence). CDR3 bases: TGTGCCAGCAAGGGCCAGGGACAGGGGGCAAACGGCTATGGCTACACCTTC. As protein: CASKGQGQGANGYGYTF.